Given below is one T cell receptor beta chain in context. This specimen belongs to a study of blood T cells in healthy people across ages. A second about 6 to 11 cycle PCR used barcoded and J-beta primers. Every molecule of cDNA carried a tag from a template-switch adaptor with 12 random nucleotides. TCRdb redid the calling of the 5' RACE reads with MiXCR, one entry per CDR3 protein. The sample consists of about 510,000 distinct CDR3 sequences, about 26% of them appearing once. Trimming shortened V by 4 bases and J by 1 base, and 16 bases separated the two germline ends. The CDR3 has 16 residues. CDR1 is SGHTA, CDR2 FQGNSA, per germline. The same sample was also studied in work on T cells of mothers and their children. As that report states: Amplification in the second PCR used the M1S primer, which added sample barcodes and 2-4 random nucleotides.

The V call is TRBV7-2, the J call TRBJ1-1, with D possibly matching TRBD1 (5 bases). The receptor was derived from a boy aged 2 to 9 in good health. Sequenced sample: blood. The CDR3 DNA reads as TGTGCCAGCAGCTATTACTTCGAAACAGGGAACACTGAAGCTTTCTTT. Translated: CASSYYFETGNTEAFF.